Sequencing of this T cell receptor beta chain was carried out in a study of spatial heterogeneity in lung cancer. Specified time point: sample taken at primary tumor resection. Whole RNA, which was extracted from tumor, nontumor lung tissue or frozen PBMC, was sequenced without any cell sorting. This clonotype appeared a few times. TCRdb reprocessed the 5' RACE reads with MiXCR, giving one entry per CDR3 protein. This sample has 5,000 to 6,500 distinct CDR3 sequences; about 17% occur once, and the top ten carry roughly 15%. V gave up 4 bases and J gave up 0 bases, with 17 bases separating them. The CDR3 contains 17 residues. Per the germline V gene, CDR1 is SNHLY and CDR2 is FYNNEI.

The sequences come from normal lung tissue next to the tumor, collected at surgery. This sequence was found in a male donor with early-stage non-small cell lung cancer. This chain uses TRBV2 with TRBJ2-3; D ambiguous. CDR3 in amino acids: CASSVRMSWQSTDTQYF. The CDR3 DNA reads as TGTGCCAGCAGTGTCCGGATGAGCTGGCAAAGCACAGATACGCAGTATTTT. Together with reference TRBV2 and TRBJ2-3, the CDR3 gives the full variable domain: EPEVTQTPSHQVTQMGQEVILRCVPISNHLYFYWYRQILGQKVEFLVSFYNNEISEKSEIFDDQFSVERPDGSNFTLKIRSTKLEDSAMYFCASSVRMSWQSTDTQYFGPGTRLTVL.